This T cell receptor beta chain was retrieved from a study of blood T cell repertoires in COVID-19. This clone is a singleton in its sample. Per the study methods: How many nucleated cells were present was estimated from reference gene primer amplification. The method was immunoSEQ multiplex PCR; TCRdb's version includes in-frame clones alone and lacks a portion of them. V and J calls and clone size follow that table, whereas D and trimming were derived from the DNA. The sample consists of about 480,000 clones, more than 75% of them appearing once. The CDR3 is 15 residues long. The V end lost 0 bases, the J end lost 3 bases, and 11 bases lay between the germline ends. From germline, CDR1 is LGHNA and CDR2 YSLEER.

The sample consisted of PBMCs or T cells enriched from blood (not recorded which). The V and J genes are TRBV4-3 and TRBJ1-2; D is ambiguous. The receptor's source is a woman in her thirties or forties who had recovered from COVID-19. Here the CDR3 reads CASSQDLPEDYGYTF. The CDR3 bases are TGCGCCAGCAGCCAAGATCTTCCAGAAGACTATGGCTACACCTTC.